This TCR beta chain derives from a study of radiotherapy plus CTLA-4 blockade in lung cancer. Study at large: There were objective responses in approximately 20% of patients, and roughly 32% had disease control.

CDR1 and CDR2 (germline): MDHEN, SYDVKM. The CDR3 extends over 12 amino acids. With 7 bases removed from V and 6 bases from J, the gap between germline ends came to 10 bases. The study treated chemo-refractory metastatic non-small-cell lung cancer patients with focal radiation plus ipilimumab CTLA-4 blockade. Study-wide findings and caveats: Response was reportedly best predicted by early blood T cell clone dynamics, with interferon-beta. In blood, tumor-derived TCR clones expanded after radiotherapy plus ipilimumab.

Sequenced by immunoSEQ multiplex PCR; TCRdb stores in-frame clones only, minus some. The sample holds about 53,000 clones, 80% to 90% seen once. On this clone: The antigen is undetermined.

The chain combines TRBV28 with TRBJ1-5; tentatively, D is TRBD1 (6 bases). Sequenced material: peripheral blood, taken from a patient treated with radiotherapy plus ipilimumab. The source is a human donor with non-small cell lung cancer whose response to radiotherapy plus ipilimumab could not be evaluated. CDR3 amino acids: CASKGGGQPQHF. The CDR3 DNA reads as TGTGCCAGCAAAGGGGGGGGTCAGCCCCAGCATTTT.